The source of this TCR beta chain is a study of blood T cell repertoires in COVID-19. This CDR3 has 15 amino acids. The V and J ends lost 3 bases and 5 bases, in that order; junction bases with no gene match: 5. CDR1 LNHDA and CDR2 SQIVND come from the germline V gene (reference sequence). Clones were read by immunoSEQ multiplex PCR, and TCRdb kept only the in-frame ones, dropping some. The sample has nearly 90,000 clones, about nine tenths seen once. This chain joins TRBV19 and TRBJ1-2; 11 positions match TRBD1. The sequence came from a man aged 55-75 years with acute or convalescent COVID-19. Sequencing used peripheral blood. CDR3 DNA sequence: TGTGCCAGTAGTATGGACAGGGGGCTCGCGTATGGCTACACCTTC. This encodes CASSMDRGLAYGYTF.